This T cell receptor (beta chain) came from a study of T cells in Graves' hyperthyroidism and ophthalmopathy. The CDR3 contains 16 residues. Germline values: CDR1 LNHNV, CDR2 YYDKDF (reference sequence). V was trimmed by 0 bases and J by 10 bases, leaving 19 bases between them. From RNA transcripts, TCR beta CDR3 regions were amplified. When the TCR CDR3 underwent first-round RT-PCR, the HTBI primer set was used. Via MiXCR, TCRdb re-called the multiplex PCR reads, giving one row per CDR3 protein. Of 250,000 to 300,000 distinct CDR3 sequences in the sample, less than 20% are singletons; the top ten hold 39%.

The TCR was taken from a man between 45 and 60 years old with Graves' ophthalmopathy. The chain links TRBV15 to TRBJ1-5; maybe TRBD1 (5 bases). Sample: blood. CDR3 bases: TGTGCCACCAGCAGAGAACGATCGGGACCCCCCCGACCCCAGCATTTT. Encoded protein: CATSRERSGPPRPQHF.